This entry is about one T cell receptor beta chain. Source study methods: Estimated nucleated cell counts came from reference gene primer amplification. Generated by immunoSEQ multiplex PCR, the TCRdb table keeps only in-frame clones and is missing some. V, J and clone size derive from that table, while D and trimming were established from the DNA sequence. The data hold 70,000 to 80,000 clones, with 84% observed a single time. This entry belongs to a study of blood T cell repertoires in COVID-19. Study overall: Samples came from the United States, Italy and Spain, spanning acute and convalescent COVID-19. The cDNA or gDNA used as material had been derived from T cells, B-cell-depleted T cells, or PBMCs.

The CDR3 covers 15 residues. The germline CDR1 and CDR2 sequences are SQVTM and ANQGSEA. With 6 bases clipped from V and 5 bases from J, the junction kept 12 bases outside the gene matches. This clonotype was sampled from a human donor in a cohort sampled during active COVID-19. The chain uses TRBV29-1 and TRBJ2-5; 10 nucleotides match TRBD2. The source material was peripheral blood. The CDR3 nucleotides read TGCAGCGTACCCGCCGAGCGGGAGGGGGCGGAGACCCAGTACTTC. Encoded protein: CSVPAEREGAETQYF.